This note documents a single T cell receptor (beta chain) sequence. Its specific antigen is unknown. No base quality information exists; no much larger clone differs at one position. Between the V and J ends, shortened by 3 bases and 2 bases respectively, the junction contains 10 bases. In the germline V gene, CDR1 corresponds to SNHLY and CDR2 to FYNNEI. The CDR3 contains 14 residues, cysteine and phenylalanine counted. Here the CDR3 DNA is all that survives: 42 bases in frame from base 1. Libraries were prepared through the immunoSEQ multiplex PCR assay. The multiplex PCR relied on a mix of 60 forward primers for TCR Vbeta segments and 13 reverse primers for TCR Jbeta segments. A multiplex PCR assay on genomic DNA amplified the CDR3 region of rearranged TCR beta genes. Amplified TCR beta libraries were sequenced as 87-base-pair reads on the Illumina HiSeq System. Per the source publication's procedure: A later analysis counted some 74 million unique TCR beta chains across the 550 to 800 repertoires, and roughly 9.9 million of these chains were shared by at least two donors. To remove PCR and sequencing errors, raw reads were error-corrected and collapsed into unique sequences using a nearest-neighbor algorithm that merged closely related sequences. To assign V, D and J gene segments, CDR3 sequences were aligned to IMGT reference sequences. For a sequence to be retained, a match of at least six nucleotides was required to both a V gene segment and a J gene segment. Rearrangements were classified as productive when the CDR3 lacked stop codons and remained in frame with V and J, and all other rearrangements were classified as non-productive. CDR3 was defined by IMGT convention, running from the second conserved V-encoded cysteine to the conserved J-encoded phenylalanine. Sequences without an unambiguous match to a single V gene segment were excluded from the earlier analysis of over 500 of the donors. An earlier analysis of several hundred of the donors called V segments functional above 56.7% productive rearrangements and segregating when the between-donor standard deviation exceeded 5%. To diagnose cytomegalovirus status from the catalog of TCR beta chain sequences, a statistical classification framework was built. V and J gene assignment, in a later analysis, came from comparing TCR nucleotide sequences with IMGT/GENE-DB human TR gene sequences. A later analysis assigned CDR3 sequences and most-parsimonious VDJ recombination scenarios with the TCRdist pipeline. In a later analysis, every TCR beta chain was defined by the combination of its CDR3 amino acid sequence and its V-gene family, and reads without a unique V-gene family were dropped. A later analysis removed roughly 590 highly shared, low-generation-probability nucleotide sequences to deal with suspected cross-contamination and a sequencing artifact. In a later analysis, a clonal expansion index for each public chain was calculated from normalized within-repertoire ranks of inferred template counts. In a later analysis, generation probabilities were computed with a VDJ recombination model fitted to out-of-frame rearrangements, and the resulting probabilities were checked against IGoR. A later analysis scored TCR-TCR, TCR-HLA and TCR-CMV co-occurrence with hypergeometric tests, applying a repertoire-size bias correction to TCR pairs. In a later analysis, false discovery rates were estimated by permuting HLA or CMV assignments 20 times. In a later analysis, co-occurring TCRs were grouped using DBSCAN, and TCRdist sequence similarity was added for clustering within HLA-allele-positive subsets. Co-occurrence clustering excluded repertoires with fewer than 30,000 or more than 120,000 public chains, plus five with anomalous nucleotide sharing. Not all clones reach the TCRdb copy of this immuneACCESS table, which keeps in-frame sequences only. Checked studies attribute under half of the gap to unresolved V genes and leave the rest unexplained. V, J and clone size reflect that table, while D and trimming were determined from the DNA. This sample comprises roughly 89,000 clones, roughly four fifths of them detected only once. The top ten clones comprise about 1.9% of the sample.

The cohort comprised hundreds of healthy bone marrow donors. Cohort members were all nominally healthy when sampled, although unrecorded immune exposures were likely present. The donor tested CMV seronegative and was one of the 352 seronegative cohort members. Each donor provided a peripheral blood sample, and peripheral blood mononuclear cells were used for TCR beta sequencing. The Qiagen DNeasy Blood Extraction Kit was used to extract genomic DNA from the blood cell samples. The data stem from a study of cytomegalovirus exposure and HLA in healthy donors (dated by TCRdb to about 2017). As for the study more broadly: An earlier analysis of more than 550 of the donors reported approximately 300 Gb of sequence data and 117 million unique TCR beta sequences obtained from about 180 million T cells. Among roughly 400 genotyped donors of the cohort, an average of approximately 250,000 unique TCR beta nucleotide sequences were sequenced per donor, roughly 20% of them non-productive. Roughly 5 DR-DQ haplotypes were handled as single units for association and clustering because linkage in the cohort was strong. Donor age, sex, ethnicity and CMV serostatus were compiled alongside the repertoire data. The later analysis used no new phenotypic data to find candidate immune exposures, relying instead on TCR beta sequences and their occurrence across donors. In an earlier analysis of a few hundred of the donors, high-throughput TCR beta sequencing was used to judge whether each TCR beta V gene segment behaved as functional or pseudogenic. An early release that covered roughly 600 HLA-typed donors contained around 330 gigabases of sequencing data and tens of millions of unique TCR sequences. The number of typed donors differed by locus: about 620-640 for A, B, C, DRB1 and DQB1; 522 for DQA1; about 600 for DPA1; and some 450 for DPB1. The genetic ancestry cluster associated with self-reported Caucasian donors included about four fifths of the roughly 400 genotyped donors. In addition to the first cohort of roughly 670 subjects, a separate validation cohort of 120 different subjects was used. The study was designed to test whether signatures of past pathogen exposure could be identified by cataloging public T cell receptors. To predict cytomegalovirus infection status, the study combined high-throughput TCR immunosequencing, statistical association of individual TCRs with disease status, and machine learning. HLA typing included class I and class II loci at four-digit resolution. In a later analysis, previously published TCR beta repertoires from several hundred donors were re-analyzed and high-resolution HLA genotyping was added so that TCR occurrence patterns could be studied. The study profiled the T cell repertoires of hundreds of subjects by immunosequencing and related them to cytomegalovirus serostatus. Every discovery cohort repertoire had been produced on one sequencing platform. A later genetic analysis took genome-wide SNP genotypes for about three fifths of the 666 donors and used that subset as a discovery cohort.

Overall results and qualifications from the work: In both the original and validation cohorts, the classifier was reported to diagnose cytomegalovirus status with high specificity and sensitivity. According to the authors, the approach could potentially be generalized to other disease states and immunological phenotypes. Some IMGT-functional V segments, including TRBV6-2 and TRBV6-3, could not be told apart with the 87-base-pair reads, so those segments were excluded. Assigning TCR associations to individual alleles was difficult when HLA alleles, especially DR and DQ, strongly co-occurred. A later analysis found that HLA-associated TCR beta chains were more clonally expanded and had lower generation probabilities than equally common non-associated chains. Over 15 rarely observed V segments, including chromosome 9 orphons, were excluded from the earlier analysis of some 590 of the donors because counts were too low. A cluster of highly shared sequence variants was judged likely to be a technical artifact of the sequencing pipeline. Most TCR sequences were observed very rarely across donors, whereas some public TCRs were present in many individuals. Specific HLA alleles were associated with about 17,000 TCR beta sequences at a false discovery rate of 0.05 in a later analysis. In the study, 150 to 200 TCR beta chains were listed as associated with cytomegalovirus. A further reported finding was that TCR beta sequences accurately predicted the HLA-A and HLA-B alleles for most subjects in the first cohort. Broadly in line with IMGT annotations, most TCR beta V segments showed up in productive rearrangements about 87% or about 30% of the time in an earlier analysis of a few hundred of the donors. Correlated functional status among segregating V segments might reflect linkage disequilibrium, but an unknown experimental factor could not be ruled out. Because HLA typing was unavailable for some donors at each locus, only the typed subset was used in association tests. According to a later genetic analysis, donors in an Asian-associated ancestry cluster had fewer N-insertions in productive TCRs than the approximately 630-donor mean. Only TCR beta chains were sequenced in this cohort, and the absence of alpha or paired-chain data limited detectable features. According to a later analysis, most CMV-associated TCR beta chains appeared to be HLA-restricted, and the HLA associations seemed to be driven largely by CMV exposure. For the cohort, immune exposure information was limited to CMV serostatus. According to a later analysis, TCR association rates differed among HLA loci, with DRB1 alleles showing the most associated TCRs and HLA-C alleles showing the fewest. A later genetic analysis associated a missense DCLRE1C variant with V-gene and J-gene trimming of TCR beta chains, and an independent cohort replicated the association. Sequencing depth was assumed to be roughly uniform across donors in the presence/absence analyses, though that assumption may not hold. A later analysis reported that several top co-occurrence clusters appeared linked to parvovirus B19, influenza, CMV and Epstein-Barr virus. In vitro tests confirmed that a few of the cytomegalovirus-associated TCR beta chains recognize cytomegalovirus antigens.

Recombination connected TRBV2 to TRBJ2-5; 5 matching bases give a weak D call of TRBD1. This receptor was taken from a woman aged 30 to 39 in good health and CMV-seronegative. Specimen: PBMCs. The CDR3 region reads CASSERQTQETQYF. The DNA is as follows: TGTGCCAGCAGTGAGCGACAGACACAAGAGACCCAGTACTTC.